These T cell receptor beta chains were read from a single sample in a study of blood T cell repertoires in COVID-19. Only in-frame clones appear in the TCRdb table, and some are missing; sequencing was by immunoSEQ multiplex PCR. The table includes around 270,000 clones, about 80% detected once. The sequenced sample consisted of peripheral blood. These receptors came from a person aged 65-85 years with COVID-19, enrolled during active disease. Both conserved end residues are part of each CDR3.

j_call | v_call | cdr3_aa
TRBJ1-6 | TRBV9 | CASSDSGALNSPLHF
TRBJ1-2 | TRBV11-2 | CASSFPGGDGYTF
TRBJ2-7 | TRBV5-4 | CASSRTSGISYEQYF
TRBJ1-2 | TRBV19 | CASSPKTGVGGYTF
TRBJ2-1 | TRBV7-9 | CASSLLREGGNEQFF
TRBJ2-5 | TRBV7-9 | CASSLGQGPETQYF
TRBJ2-3 | TRBV4-3 | CASSQDAQSTDTQYF
TRBJ1-2 | TRBV20-1 | CSASRDRVNYGYTF
TRBJ2-1 | TRBV15 | CATSSRQGAGNEQFF
TRBJ2-7 | TRBV11-2 | CASSLGRGSYEQYF